This TCR beta chain is from a study of blood T cell repertoires in COVID-19. At the level of the study: Sample material is recorded as cDNA or gDNA derived from T cells, B-cell-depleted T cells, or PBMCs.

J gave up 7 bases and V 1 base, and 9 bases lay outside the gene matches. The CDR3 loop spans 16 amino acids. Germline V gene data show CDR1 as LNHNV and CDR2 as YYDKDF (reference sequence). The repertoire was sequenced with immunoSEQ multiplex PCR; TCRdb's copy has only in-frame clones and lacks some. The repertoire includes some 62,000 clones, about nine tenths of them detected once, and about 5% sits in the top ten. Sample: peripheral blood. This TCR derives from a human donor in a cohort sampled during active COVID-19. J is TRBJ2-7 and V is TRBV15; 11 nucleotides match TRBD1. The CDR3 DNA sequence: TGTGCCACCAGCAGAGGATCCGGGACAGGGGGGGAGGAGCAGTACTTC. Amino acids: CATSRGSGTGGEEQYF.